Sequencing of this TCR beta chain was carried out in a study of technical replicates of blood from a handful of donors. This CDR3 has 17 amino acids. Libraries were prepared by immunoSEQ multiplex PCR; TCRdb keeps only in-frame clonotypes and omits some of them. The sample lists 98,000 or so clones; almost 96% were seen once. The genes are TRBV21-1 and TRBJ1-4; TRBD1 reflects the table's D call only, with no check against the DNA. TRBV21-1 is a documented pseudogene. The material sequenced was T cells isolated from PBMCs. This TCR was sampled from a human donor in good health. The CDR3 reads CASSNGDRVDDNEKLFF. The CDR3 bases are TGTGCCAGCAGCAATGGGGACAGGGTAGACGATAATGAAAAACTGTTTTTT.